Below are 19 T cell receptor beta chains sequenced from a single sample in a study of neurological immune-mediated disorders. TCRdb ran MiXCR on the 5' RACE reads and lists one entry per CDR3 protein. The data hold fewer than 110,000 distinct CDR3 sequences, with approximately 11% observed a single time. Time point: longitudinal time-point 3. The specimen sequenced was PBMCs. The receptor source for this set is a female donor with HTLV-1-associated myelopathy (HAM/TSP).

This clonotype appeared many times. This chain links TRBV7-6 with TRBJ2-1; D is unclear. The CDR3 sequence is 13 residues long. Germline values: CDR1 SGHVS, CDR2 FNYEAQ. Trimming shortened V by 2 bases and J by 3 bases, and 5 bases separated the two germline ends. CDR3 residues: CASSLTGYNEQFF. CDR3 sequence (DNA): TGTGCCAGCAGCTTAACGGGCTACAATGAGCAGTTCTTC.

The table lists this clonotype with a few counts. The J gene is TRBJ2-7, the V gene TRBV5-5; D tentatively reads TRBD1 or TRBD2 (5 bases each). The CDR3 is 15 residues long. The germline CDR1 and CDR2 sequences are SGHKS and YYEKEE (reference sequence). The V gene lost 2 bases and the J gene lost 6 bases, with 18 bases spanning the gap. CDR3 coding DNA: TGTGCCAGCAGCTTTTTCGCAGGGACCATGTCCGAGCAGTACTTC. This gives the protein CASSFFAGTMSEQYF.

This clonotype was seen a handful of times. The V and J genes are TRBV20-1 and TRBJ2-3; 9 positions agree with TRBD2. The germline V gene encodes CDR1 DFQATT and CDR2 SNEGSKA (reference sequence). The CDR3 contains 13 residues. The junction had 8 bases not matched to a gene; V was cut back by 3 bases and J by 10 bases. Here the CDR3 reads CSASLAGRPPQYF. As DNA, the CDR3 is TGCAGTGCTAGTCTAGCGGGGCGTCCCCCGCAGTATTTT.

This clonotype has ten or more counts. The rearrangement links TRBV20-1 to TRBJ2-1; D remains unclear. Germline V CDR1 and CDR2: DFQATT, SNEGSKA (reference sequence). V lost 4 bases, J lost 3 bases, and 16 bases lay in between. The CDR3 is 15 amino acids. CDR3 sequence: CSANQLVVGYNEQFF. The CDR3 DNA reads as TGCAGTGCTAATCAATTAGTCGTAGGCTACAATGAGCAGTTCTTC.

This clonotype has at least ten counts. DNA for the CDR3: TGCGCCAGCAGCTTGGCTGGACTAGCGGGAGCCCCGGGGGAGCAGTACTTC. Translated, it gives CASSLAGLAGAPGEQYF. This chain uses TRBV5-1 with TRBJ2-7, with TRBD2 matching over 13 bases. V was pared by 0 bases and J by 7 bases, with 10 bases of the junction left unmatched. The CDR3 spans 17 residues. Germline V gene data show CDR1 as SGHRS and CDR2 as YFSETQ.

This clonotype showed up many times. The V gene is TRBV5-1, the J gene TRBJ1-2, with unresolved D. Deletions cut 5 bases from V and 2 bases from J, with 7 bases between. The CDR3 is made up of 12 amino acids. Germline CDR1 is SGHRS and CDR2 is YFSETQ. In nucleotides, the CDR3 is TGCGCCAGCAGACAAGGCAACTATGGCTACACCTTC. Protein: CASRQGNYGYTF.

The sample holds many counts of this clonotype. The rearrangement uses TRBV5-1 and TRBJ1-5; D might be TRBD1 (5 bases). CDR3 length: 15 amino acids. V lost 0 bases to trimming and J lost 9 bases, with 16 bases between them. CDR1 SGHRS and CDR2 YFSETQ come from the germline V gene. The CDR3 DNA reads TGCGCCAGCAGCTTGGGGGACGGACAACTAGGGCCCCAGCATTTT. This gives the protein CASSLGDGQLGPQHF.

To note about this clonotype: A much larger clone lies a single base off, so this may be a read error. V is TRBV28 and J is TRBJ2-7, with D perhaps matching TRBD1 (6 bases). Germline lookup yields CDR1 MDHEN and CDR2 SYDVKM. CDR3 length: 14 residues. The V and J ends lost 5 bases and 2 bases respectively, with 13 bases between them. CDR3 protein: CASSTSDRAYEQYF. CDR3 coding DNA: TGTGCCAGCAGTACCTCGGACAGAGCCTACGAGCAGTACTTC.

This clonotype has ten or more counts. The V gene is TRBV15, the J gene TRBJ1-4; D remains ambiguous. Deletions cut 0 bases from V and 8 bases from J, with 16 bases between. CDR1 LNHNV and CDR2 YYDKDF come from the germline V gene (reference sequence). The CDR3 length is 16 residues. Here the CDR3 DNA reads TGTGCCACCAGCAGAGAGTATGGCCTGGTGGCGGAAAAACTGTTTTTT. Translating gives CATSREYGLVAEKLFF.

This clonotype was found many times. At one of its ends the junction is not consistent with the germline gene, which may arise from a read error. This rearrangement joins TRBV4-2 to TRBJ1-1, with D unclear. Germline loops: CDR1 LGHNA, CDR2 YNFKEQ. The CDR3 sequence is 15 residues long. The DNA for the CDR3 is TGTGCCAGCAGCCAAGGGCCGGGGTTGAATACTGAAGCTTTCTTT. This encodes CASSQGPGLNTEAFF.

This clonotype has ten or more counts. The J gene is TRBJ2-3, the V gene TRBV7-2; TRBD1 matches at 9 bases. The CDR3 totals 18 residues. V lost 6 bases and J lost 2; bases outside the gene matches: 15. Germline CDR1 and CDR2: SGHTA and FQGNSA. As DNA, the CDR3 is TGTGCCAGCAGTCTCCTCCGAAGGGGACAGGGAAACACAGATACGCAGTATTTT. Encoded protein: CASSLLRRGQGNTDTQYF.

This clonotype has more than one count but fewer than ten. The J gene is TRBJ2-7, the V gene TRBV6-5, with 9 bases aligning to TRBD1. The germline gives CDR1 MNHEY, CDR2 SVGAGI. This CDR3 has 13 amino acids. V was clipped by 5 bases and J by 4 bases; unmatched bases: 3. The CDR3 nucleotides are TGTGCCAGCAGTAGGGACAGGGTATACGAGCAGTACTTC. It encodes CASSRDRVYEQYF.

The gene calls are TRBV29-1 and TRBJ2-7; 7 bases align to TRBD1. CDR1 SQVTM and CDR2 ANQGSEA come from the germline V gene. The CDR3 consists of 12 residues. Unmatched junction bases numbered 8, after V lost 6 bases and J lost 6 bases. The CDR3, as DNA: TGCAGCGTCGAGCCGACAGGGATCGAGCAGTACTTC. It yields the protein CSVEPTGIEQYF.

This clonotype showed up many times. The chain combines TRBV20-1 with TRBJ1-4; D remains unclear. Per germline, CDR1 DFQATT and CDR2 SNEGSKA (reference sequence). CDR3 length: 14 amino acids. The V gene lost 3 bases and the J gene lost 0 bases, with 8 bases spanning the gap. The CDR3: CSASESATNEKLFF. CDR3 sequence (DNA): TGCAGTGCTAGTGAAAGTGCAACTAATGAAAAACTGTTTTTT.

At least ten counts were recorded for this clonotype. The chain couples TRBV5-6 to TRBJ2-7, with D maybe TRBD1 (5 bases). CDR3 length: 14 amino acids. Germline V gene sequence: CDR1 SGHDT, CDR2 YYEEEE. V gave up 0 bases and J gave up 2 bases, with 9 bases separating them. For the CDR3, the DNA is TGTGCCAGCAGCTTGGTAACAGGCACCTACGAGCAGTACTTC. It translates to CASSLVTGTYEQYF.

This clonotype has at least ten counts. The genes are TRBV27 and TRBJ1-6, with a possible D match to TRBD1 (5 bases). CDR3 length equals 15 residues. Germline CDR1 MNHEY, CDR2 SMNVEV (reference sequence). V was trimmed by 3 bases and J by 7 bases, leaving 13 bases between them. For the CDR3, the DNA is TGTGCCAGCAGTTTCGCTCCCGAGGGGAATTCACCCCTCCACTTT. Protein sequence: CASSFAPEGNSPLHF.

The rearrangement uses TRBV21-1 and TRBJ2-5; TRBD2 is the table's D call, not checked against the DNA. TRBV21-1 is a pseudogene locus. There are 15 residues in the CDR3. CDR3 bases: TGTGCCAGCAGCACCCTAGCGGGGGGGCGGCAGACCCAGTACTTC. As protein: CASSTLAGGRQTQYF.

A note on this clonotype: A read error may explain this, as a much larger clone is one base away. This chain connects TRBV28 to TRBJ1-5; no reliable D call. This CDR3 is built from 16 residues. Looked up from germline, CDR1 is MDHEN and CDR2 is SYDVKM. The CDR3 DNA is TGTGCCATCAGTTTATTGTATTCGGATAGCAATCAGCCCCAGCATTTT. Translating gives CAISLLYSDSNQPQHF.

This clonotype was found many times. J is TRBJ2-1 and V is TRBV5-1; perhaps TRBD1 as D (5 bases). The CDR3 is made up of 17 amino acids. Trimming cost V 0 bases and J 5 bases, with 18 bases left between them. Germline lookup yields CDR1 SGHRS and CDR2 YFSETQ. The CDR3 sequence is CASSLGSGSKANNEQFF. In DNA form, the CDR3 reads TGCGCCAGCAGCTTGGGATCAGGGTCCAAGGCTAACAATGAGCAGTTCTTC. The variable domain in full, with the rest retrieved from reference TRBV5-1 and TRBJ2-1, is KAGVTQTPRYLIKTRGQQVTLSCSPISGHRSVSWYQQTPGQGLQFLFEYFSETQRNKGNFPGRFSGRQFSNSRSEMNVSTLELGDSALYLCASSLGSGSKANNEQFFGPGTRLTVL.